A single sample is the source of the 9 T cell receptor beta chains below, sequenced in a study of blood T cell repertoires in COVID-19. The data were produced by immunoSEQ multiplex PCR, yet TCRdb's version contains in-frame clones alone and is incomplete. The repertoire consists of some 65,000 clones, with roughly 68% occurring once and the leading ten covering 28%. Sequencing used peripheral blood. The receptors derive from a woman aged 80 or over with acute or convalescent COVID-19.

The V call is TRBV11-2, the J call TRBJ1-1; possible D gene TRBD1, 5 bases. V lost 7 bases to trimming and J lost 9 bases, with 18 bases between them. The germline V gene encodes CDR1 SGHAT and CDR2 FQNNGV. This CDR3 contains 13 residues. The CDR3 reads CASTSELGGKAFF. The CDR3 coding sequence is TGTGCCAGCACCTCTGAGTTGGGGGGAAAAGCTTTCTTT.

The chain joins TRBV29-1 to TRBJ2-3; TRBD1 matches at 8 bases. CDR3 length equals 15 residues. The germline gives CDR1 SQVTM, CDR2 ANQGSEA. The V and J ends lost 6 bases and 3 bases, in that order; junction bases with no gene match: 11. The CDR3 region has the DNA TGCAGCGTAGACCCCCGGACAGGGTTGACAGATACGCAGTATTTT. Residues: CSVDPRTGLTDTQYF.

The chain has TRBV4-3 and TRBJ2-7; D perhaps matches TRBD1 (6 bases). This CDR3 has 14 residues. Trimming removed 0 bases from V and 5 bases from J, with 11 bases in between. Per the germline V gene, CDR1 is LGHNA and CDR2 is YSLEER. The CDR3 nucleotides read TGCGCCAGCAGCCAAGACAGGGGCCCCCACGAGCAGTACTTC. The encoded protein is CASSQDRGPHEQYF.

The rearrangement uses TRBV30 and TRBJ1-1, with 8 bases aligning to TRBD1. The V gene's germline CDR1 is GTSNPN and CDR2 SVGIG (reference sequence). The CDR3 length is 13 residues. Trimming removed 5 bases from V and 4 bases from J; junction bases left unmatched: 6. The CDR3 here is CAWFRTGLTEAFF. CDR3 coding DNA: TGTGCCTGGTTCAGGACAGGGCTCACTGAAGCTTTCTTT.

The gene calls are TRBV7-2 and TRBJ2-7; the match to TRBD2 covers 7 bases. The germline gives CDR1 SGHTA, CDR2 FQGNSA. This CDR3 has 17 residues. V lost 3 bases to trimming and J lost 2 bases; unmatched junction nucleotides: 13. The CDR3 protein is CASSFPGWLAETYEQYF. As DNA, the CDR3 is TGTGCCAGCAGCTTCCCCGGGTGGCTAGCGGAGACCTACGAGCAGTACTTC.

Here the CDR3 DNA reads TGTGCCACCTCGCGGACAGGGGCGAACACTGAAGCTTTCTTT. This codes for CATSRTGANTEAFF. This rearrangement joins TRBV27 to TRBJ1-1; TRBD1 matches 9 bases. The CDR3 consists of 14 residues. The junction had 7 bases not matched to a gene; V was cut back by 10 bases and J by 1 base. Germline-derived CDR1 and CDR2 are MNHEY and SMNVEV (reference sequence).

A single count supports this clone. This chain connects TRBV10-3 to TRBJ2-3; TRBD1 might be the D (6 bases). The CDR3 is 15 amino acids. CDR1 and CDR2 (germline): ENHRY, SYGVKD. Trimming shortened V by 6 bases and J by 0 bases, and 13 bases separated the two germline ends. Written as DNA, the CDR3 is TGTGCCATCAGACAGGACAGAACTAGCACAGATACGCAGTATTTT. This sequence encodes CAIRQDRTSTDTQYF.

J is TRBJ2-5 and V is TRBV29-1; 9 positions agree with TRBD2. With 4 bases clipped from V and 3 bases from J, the junction kept 0 bases outside the gene matches. The CDR3 length is 12 residues. From germline, CDR1 is SQVTM and CDR2 ANQGSEA. In DNA form, the CDR3 reads TGCAGCGTTGTAGCGGGAGAAGAGACCCAGTACTTC. It encodes CSVVAGEETQYF. The whole variable domain, filled in from reference TRBV29-1 and TRBJ2-5, reads SAVISQKPSRDICQRGTSLTIQCQVDSQVTMMFWYRQQPGQSLTLIATANQGSEATYESGFVIDKFPISRPNLTFSTLTVSNMSPEDSSIYLCSVVAGEETQYFGPGTRLLVL.

The table lists this clone with a count of one. The rearrangement uses TRBV9 and TRBJ2-2; D is possibly TRBD1 (6 bases). The CDR3 has 16 amino acids. The ends were cut back, 3 bases at V and 1 base at J, with 13 bases in the middle. Germline V gene data show CDR1 as SGDLS and CDR2 as YYNGEE. The CDR3 protein is CASSARTALNTGELFF. The CDR3, as DNA: TGTGCCAGCAGCGCACGGACAGCGTTGAACACCGGGGAGCTGTTTTTT. Full variable domain (missing parts from reference TRBV9 and TRBJ2-2): DSGVTQTPKHLITATGQRVTLRCSPRSGDLSVYWYQQSLDQGLQFLIQYYNGEERAKGNILERFSAQQFPDLHSELNLSSLELGDSALYFCASSARTALNTGELFFGEGSRLTVL.